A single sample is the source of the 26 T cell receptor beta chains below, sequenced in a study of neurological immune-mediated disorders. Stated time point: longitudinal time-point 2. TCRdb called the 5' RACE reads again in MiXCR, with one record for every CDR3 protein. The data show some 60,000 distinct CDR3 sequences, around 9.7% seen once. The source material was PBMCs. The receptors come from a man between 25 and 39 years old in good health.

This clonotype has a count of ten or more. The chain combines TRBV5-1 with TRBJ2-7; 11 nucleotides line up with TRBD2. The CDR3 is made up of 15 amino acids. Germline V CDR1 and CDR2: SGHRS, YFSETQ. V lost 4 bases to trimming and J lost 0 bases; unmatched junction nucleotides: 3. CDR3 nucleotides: TGCGCCAGCAGCCAAACTAGCGGGAGCTCCTACGAGCAGTACTTC. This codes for CASSQTSGSSYEQYF.

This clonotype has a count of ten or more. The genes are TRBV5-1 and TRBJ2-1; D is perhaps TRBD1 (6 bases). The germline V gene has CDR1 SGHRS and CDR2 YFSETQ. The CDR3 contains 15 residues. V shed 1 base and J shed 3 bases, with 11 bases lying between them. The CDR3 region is CASSLTGTLYNEQFF. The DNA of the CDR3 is TGCGCCAGCAGCTTGACAGGGACCCTCTACAATGAGCAGTTCTTC.

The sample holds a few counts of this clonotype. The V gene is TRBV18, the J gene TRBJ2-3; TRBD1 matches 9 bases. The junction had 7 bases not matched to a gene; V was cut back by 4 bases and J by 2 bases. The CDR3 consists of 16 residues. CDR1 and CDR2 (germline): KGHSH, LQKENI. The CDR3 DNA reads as TGTGCCAGCTCACTCCCGGGACAGGGATTCACAGATACGCAGTATTTT. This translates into CASSLPGQGFTDTQYF.

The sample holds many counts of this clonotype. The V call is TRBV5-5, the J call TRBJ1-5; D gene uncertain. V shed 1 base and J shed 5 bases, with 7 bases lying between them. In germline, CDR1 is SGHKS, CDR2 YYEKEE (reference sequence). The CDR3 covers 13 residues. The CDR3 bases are TGTGCCAGCAGCTTGATATGGGATCAGCCCCAGCATTTT. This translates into CASSLIWDQPQHF.

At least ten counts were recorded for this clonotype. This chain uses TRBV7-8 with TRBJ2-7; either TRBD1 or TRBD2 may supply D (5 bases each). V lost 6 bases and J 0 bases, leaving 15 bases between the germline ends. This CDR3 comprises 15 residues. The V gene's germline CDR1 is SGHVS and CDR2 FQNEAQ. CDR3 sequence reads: CASRKEGLSSYEQYF. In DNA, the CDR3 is TGTGCCAGCAGAAAAGAGGGGCTGAGCTCCTACGAGCAGTACTTC.

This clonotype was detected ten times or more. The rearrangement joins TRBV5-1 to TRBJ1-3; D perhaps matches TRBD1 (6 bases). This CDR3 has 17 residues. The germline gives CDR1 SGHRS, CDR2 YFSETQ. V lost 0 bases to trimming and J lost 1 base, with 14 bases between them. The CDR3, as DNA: TGCGCCAGCAGCTTGGTCGAAGGGGGAGCGTCTGGAAACACCATATATTTT. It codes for CASSLVEGGASGNTIYF.

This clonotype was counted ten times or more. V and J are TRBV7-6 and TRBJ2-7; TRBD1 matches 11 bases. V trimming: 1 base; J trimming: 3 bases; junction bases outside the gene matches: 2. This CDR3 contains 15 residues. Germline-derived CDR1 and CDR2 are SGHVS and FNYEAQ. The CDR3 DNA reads TGTGCCAGCAGCTTAGGGGGACAGGGGGTCTACGAGCAGTACTTC. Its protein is CASSLGGQGVYEQYF.

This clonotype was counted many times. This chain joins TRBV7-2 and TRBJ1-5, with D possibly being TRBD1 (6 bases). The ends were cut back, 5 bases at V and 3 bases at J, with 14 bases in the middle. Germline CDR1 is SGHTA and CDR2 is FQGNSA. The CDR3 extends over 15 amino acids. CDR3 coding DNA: TGTGCCAGCAGCCGATCCGACAGGAACAATCAGCCCCAGCATTTT. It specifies CASSRSDRNNQPQHF.

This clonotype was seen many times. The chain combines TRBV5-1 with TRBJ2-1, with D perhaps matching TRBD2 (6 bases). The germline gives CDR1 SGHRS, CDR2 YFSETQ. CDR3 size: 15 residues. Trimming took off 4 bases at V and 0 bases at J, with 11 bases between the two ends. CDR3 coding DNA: TGCGCCAGCAGCGTCATAGCGGACTCCTACAATGAGCAGTTCTTC. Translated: CASSVIADSYNEQFF.

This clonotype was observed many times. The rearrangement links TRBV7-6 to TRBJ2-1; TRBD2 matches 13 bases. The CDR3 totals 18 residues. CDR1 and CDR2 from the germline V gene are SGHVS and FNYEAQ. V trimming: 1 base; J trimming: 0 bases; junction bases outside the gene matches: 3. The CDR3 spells CASSLGTSGRISYNEQFF. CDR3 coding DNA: TGTGCCAGCAGCTTAGGGACTAGCGGGAGAATCTCCTACAATGAGCAGTTCTTC.

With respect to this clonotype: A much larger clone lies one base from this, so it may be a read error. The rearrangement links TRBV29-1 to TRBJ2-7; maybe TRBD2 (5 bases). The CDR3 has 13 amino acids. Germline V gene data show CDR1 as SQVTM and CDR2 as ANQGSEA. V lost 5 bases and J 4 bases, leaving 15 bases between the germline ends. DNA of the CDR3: TGCAGCGTTAGGACGGGAATGGTTTACGAGCAGTACTTC. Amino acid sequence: CSVRTGMVYEQYF.

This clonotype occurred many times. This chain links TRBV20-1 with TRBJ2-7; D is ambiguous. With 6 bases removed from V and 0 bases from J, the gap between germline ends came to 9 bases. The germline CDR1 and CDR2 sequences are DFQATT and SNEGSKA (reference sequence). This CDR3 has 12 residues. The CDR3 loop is CSANSNSYEQYF. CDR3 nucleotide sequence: TGCAGTGCCAACAGCAACTCCTACGAGCAGTACTTC.

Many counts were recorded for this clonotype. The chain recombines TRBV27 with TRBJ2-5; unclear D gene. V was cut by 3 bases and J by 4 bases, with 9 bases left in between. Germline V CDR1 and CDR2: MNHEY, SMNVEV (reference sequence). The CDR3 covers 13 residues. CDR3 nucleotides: TGTGCCAGCAGTTTTGTATATGGAGAGACCCAGTACTTC. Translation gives CASSFVYGETQYF.

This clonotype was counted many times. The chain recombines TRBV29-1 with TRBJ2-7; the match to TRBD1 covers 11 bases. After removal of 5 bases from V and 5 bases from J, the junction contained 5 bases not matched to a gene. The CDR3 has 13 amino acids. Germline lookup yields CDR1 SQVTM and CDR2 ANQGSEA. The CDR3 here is CSVPGQGAHEQYF. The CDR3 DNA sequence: TGCAGCGTTCCCGGACAGGGGGCCCACGAGCAGTACTTC.

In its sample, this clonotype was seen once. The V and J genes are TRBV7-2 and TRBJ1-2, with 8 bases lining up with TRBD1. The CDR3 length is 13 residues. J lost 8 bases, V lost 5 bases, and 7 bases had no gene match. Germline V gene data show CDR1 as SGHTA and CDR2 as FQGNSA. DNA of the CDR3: TGTGCCAGCAGCCAGGACAGGGCTTGGGGCTACACCTTC. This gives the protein CASSQDRAWGYTF.

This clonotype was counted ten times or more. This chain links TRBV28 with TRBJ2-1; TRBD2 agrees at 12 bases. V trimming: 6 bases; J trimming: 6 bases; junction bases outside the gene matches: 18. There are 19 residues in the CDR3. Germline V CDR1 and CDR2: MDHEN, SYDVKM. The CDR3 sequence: CASSPRQGASGGVGNEQFF. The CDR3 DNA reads TGTGCCAGCAGCCCAAGACAGGGCGCTAGCGGGGGGGTCGGCAATGAGCAGTTCTTC.

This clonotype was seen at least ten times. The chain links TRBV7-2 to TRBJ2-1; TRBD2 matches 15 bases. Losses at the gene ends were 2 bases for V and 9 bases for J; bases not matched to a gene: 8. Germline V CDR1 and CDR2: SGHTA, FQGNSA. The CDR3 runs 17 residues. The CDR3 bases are TGTGCCAGCAGCTTAAACGTACCGGGACTAGCGGGAGGTGAGCAGTTCTTC. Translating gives CASSLNVPGLAGGEQFF.

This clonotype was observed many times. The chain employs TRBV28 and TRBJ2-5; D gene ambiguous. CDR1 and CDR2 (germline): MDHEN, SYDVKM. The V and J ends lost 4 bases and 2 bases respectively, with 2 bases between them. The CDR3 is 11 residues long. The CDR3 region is CASSWQETQYF. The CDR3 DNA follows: TGTGCCAGCAGTTGGCAAGAGACCCAGTACTTC. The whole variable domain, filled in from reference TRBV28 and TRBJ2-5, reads DVKVTQSSRYLVKRTGEKVFLECVQDMDHENMFWYRQDPGLGLRLIYFSYDVKMKEKGDIPEGYSVSREKKERFSLILESASTNQTSMYLCASSWQETQYFGPGTRLLVL.

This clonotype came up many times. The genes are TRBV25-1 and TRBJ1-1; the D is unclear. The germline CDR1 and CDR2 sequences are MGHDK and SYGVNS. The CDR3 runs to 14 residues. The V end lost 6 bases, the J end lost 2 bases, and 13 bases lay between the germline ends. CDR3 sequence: CASRGSVTNTEAFF. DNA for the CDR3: TGTGCCAGCAGGGGATCAGTAACTAACACTGAAGCTTTCTTT.

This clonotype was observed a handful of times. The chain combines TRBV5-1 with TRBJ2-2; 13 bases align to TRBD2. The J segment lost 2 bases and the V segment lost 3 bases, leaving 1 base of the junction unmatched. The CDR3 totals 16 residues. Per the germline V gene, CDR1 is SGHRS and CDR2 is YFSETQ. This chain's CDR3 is CASSWGLAGNTGELFF. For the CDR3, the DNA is TGCGCCAGCAGCTGGGGACTAGCGGGAAACACCGGGGAGCTGTTTTTT.

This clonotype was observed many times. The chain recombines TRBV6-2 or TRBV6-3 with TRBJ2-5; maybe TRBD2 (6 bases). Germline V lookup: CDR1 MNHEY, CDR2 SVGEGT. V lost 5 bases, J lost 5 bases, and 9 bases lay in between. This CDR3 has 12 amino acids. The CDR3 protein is CASSPSGETQYF. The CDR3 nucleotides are TGTGCCAGCAGTCCCAGCGGGGAGACCCAGTACTTC.

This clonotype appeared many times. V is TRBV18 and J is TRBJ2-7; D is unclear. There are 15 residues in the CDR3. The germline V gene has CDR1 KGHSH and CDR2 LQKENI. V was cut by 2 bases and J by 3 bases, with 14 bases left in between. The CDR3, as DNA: TGTGCCAGCTCACCATCTTACCTGGAGAACTACGAGCAGTACTTC. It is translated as CASSPSYLENYEQYF.

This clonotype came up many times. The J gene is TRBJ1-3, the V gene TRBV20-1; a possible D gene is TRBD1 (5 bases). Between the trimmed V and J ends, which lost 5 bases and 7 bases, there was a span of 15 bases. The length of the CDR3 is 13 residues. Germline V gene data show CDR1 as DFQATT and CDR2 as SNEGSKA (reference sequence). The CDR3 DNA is TGCAGTGCTGGACCCAGGGTTGGGAACACCATATATTTT. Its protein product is CSAGPRVGNTIYF.

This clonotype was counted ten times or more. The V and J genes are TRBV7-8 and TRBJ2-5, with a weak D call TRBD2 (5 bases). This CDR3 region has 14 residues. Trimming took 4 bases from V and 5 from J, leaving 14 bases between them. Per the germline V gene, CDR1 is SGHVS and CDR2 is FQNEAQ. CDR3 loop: CASSSSLATETQYF. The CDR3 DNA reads TGTGCCAGCAGCTCCTCCCTAGCAACTGAGACCCAGTACTTC.

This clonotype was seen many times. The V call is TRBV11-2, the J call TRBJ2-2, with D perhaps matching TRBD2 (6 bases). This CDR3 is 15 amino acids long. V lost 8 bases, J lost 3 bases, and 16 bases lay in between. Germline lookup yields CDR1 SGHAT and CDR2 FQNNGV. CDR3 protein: CASPDGEVDTGELFF. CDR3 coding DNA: TGTGCCAGCCCGGACGGGGAGGTCGACACCGGGGAGCTGTTTTTT. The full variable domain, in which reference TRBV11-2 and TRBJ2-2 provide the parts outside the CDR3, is EAGVAQSPRYKIIEKRQSVAFWCNPISGHATLYWYQQILGQGPKLLIQFQNNGVVDDSQLPKDRFSAERLKGVDSTLKIQPAKLEDSAVYLCASPDGEVDTGELFFGEGSRLTVL.

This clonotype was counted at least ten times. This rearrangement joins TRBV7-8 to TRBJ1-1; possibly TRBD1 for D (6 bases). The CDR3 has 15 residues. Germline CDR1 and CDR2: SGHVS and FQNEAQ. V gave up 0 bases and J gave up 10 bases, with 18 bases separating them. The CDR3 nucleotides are TGTGCCAGCAGCTTAGCCCCAAACCGACAGGAAGGAGCTTTCTTT. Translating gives CASSLAPNRQEGAFF.